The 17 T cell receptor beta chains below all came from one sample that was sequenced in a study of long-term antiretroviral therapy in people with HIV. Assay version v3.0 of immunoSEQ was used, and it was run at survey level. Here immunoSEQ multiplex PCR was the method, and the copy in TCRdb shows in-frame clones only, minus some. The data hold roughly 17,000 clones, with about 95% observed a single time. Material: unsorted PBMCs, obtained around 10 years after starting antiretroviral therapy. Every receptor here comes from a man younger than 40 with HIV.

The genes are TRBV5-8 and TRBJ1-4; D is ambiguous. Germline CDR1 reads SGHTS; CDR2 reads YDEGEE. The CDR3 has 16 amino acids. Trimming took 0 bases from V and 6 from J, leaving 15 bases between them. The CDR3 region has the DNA TGTGCCAGCAGCTTGGGACGTAAAGCTGTGGATGAAAAACTGTTTTTT. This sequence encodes CASSLGRKAVDEKLFF.

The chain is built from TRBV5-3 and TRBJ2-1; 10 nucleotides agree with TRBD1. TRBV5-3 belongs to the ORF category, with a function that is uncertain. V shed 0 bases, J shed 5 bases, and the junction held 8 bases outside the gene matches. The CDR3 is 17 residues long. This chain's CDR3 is CARSLGLGQGTNNEQFF. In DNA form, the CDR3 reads TGTGCCAGAAGCTTGGGTCTGGGACAGGGGACAAACAATGAGCAGTTCTTC.

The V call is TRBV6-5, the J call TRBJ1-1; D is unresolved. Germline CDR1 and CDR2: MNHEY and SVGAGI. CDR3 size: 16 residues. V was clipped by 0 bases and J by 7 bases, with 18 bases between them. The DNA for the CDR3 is TGTGCCAGCAGTTACTCTTCAGAGGCTCTGGTAGATGAAGCTTTCTTT. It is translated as CASSYSSEALVDEAFF.

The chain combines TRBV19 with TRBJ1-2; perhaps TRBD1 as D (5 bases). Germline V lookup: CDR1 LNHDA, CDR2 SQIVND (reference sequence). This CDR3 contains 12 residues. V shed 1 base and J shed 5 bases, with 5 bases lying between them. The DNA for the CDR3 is TGTGCCAGTAGTATAGCAGGGTATGGCTACACCTTC. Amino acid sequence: CASSIAGYGYTF.

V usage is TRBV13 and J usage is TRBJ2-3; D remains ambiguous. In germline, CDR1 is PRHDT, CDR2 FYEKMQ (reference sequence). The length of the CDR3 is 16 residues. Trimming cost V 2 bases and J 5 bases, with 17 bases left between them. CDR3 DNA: TGTGCCAGCAGCTTACTGTCTCTCCCGAGAATAGATACGCAGTATTTT. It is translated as CASSLLSLPRIDTQYF.

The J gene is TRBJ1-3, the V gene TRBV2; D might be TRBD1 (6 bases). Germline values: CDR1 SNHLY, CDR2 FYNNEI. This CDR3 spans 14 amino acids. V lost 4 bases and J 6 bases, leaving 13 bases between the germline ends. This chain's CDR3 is CASSGPGEPNTIYF. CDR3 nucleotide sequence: TGTGCCAGCAGTGGACCAGGGGAGCCAAACACCATATATTTT.

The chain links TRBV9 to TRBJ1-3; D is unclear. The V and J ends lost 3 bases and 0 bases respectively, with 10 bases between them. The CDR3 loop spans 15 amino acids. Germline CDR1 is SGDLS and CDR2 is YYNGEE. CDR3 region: CASSALLDSGNTIYF. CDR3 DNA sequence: TGTGCCAGCAGCGCCTTATTAGACTCTGGAAACACCATATATTTT.

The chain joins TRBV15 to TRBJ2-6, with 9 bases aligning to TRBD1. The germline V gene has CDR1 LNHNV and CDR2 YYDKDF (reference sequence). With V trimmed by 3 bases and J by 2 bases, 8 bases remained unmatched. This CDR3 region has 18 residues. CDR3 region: CATSSQDRGATGANVLTF. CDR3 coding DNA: TGTGCCACCAGCAGCCAGGACAGGGGTGCGACTGGGGCCAACGTCCTGACTTTC.

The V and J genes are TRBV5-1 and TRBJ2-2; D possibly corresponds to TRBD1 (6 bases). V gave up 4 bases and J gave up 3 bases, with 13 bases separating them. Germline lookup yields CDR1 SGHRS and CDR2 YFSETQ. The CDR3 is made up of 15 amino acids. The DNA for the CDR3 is TGCGCCAGCAGCGCCAGGGGAAGTGACACCGGGGAGCTGTTTTTT. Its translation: CASSARGSDTGELFF.

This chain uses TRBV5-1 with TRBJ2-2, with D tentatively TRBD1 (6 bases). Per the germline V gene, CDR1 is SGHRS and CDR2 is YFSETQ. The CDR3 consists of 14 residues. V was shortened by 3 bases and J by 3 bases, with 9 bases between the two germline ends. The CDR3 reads CASSYRQDTGELFF. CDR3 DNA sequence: TGCGCCAGCAGCTATCGACAGGACACCGGGGAGCTGTTTTTT. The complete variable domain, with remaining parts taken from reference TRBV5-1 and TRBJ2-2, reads KAGVTQTPRYLIKTRGQQVTLSCSPISGHRSVSWYQQTPGQGLQFLFEYFSETQRNKGNFPGRFSGRQFSNSRSEMNVSTLELGDSALYLCASSYRQDTGELFFGEGSRLTVL.

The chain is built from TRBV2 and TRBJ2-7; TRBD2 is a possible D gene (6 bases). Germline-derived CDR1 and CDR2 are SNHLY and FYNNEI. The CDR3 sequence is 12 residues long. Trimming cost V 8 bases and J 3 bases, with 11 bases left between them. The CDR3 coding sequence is TGTGCCAGCTCCCAGGAGGGCTACGAGCAGTACGTC. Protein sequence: CASSQEGYEQYV.

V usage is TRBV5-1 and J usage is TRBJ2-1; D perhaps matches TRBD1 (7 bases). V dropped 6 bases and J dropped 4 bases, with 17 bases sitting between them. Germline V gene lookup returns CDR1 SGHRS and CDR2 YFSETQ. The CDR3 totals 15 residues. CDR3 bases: TGCGCCAGCACCAACCCAGGGGGGTTTTACAATGAGCAGTTCTTC. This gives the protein CASTNPGGFYNEQFF.

CDR3 coding DNA: TGTGCCAGCAGTCCAGGAGTGGGATCTGCTGGCTACACCTTC. Translation gives CASSPGVGSAGYTF. The chain carries TRBV28 and TRBJ1-2, with D unclear. Germline V gives CDR1 MDHEN, CDR2 SYDVKM. This CDR3 comprises 14 residues. V lost 5 bases to trimming and J lost 7 bases, with 17 bases between them.

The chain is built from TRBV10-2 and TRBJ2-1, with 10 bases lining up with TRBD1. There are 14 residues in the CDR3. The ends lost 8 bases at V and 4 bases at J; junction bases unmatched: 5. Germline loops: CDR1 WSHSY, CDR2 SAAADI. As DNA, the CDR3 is TGCGCCAGCTCGGACAGGGGGGGGTACAATGAGCAGTTCTTC. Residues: CASSDRGGYNEQFF.

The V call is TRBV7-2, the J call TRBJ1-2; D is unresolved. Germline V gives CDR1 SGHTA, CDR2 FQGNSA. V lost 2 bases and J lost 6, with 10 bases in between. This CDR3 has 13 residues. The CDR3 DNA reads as TGTGCCAGCAGCTTAATGTCCCTTCATGGCTACACCTTC. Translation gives CASSLMSLHGYTF.

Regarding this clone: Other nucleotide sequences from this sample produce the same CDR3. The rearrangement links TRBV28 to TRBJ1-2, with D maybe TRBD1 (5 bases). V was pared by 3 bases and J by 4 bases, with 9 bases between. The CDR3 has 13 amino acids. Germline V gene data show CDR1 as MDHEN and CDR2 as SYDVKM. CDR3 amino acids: CASSLRGLYGYTF. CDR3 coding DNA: TGTGCCAGCAGTTTGAGGGGACTCTATGGCTACACCTTC.

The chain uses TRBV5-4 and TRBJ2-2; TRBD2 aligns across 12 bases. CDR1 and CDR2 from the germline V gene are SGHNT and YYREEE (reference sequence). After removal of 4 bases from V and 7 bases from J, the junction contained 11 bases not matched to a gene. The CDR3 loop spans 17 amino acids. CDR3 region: CASSPRASGGADGELFF. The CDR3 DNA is TGTGCCAGCAGCCCCCGGGCTAGCGGGGGGGCTGACGGGGAGCTGTTTTTT.